These 22 T cell receptor beta chains share one sample of origin, sequenced in a study of blood T cells in healthy people across ages. Through a sample-barcoded 5' primer and a J-beta primer mix, a second PCR was run for roughly 6 to 11 cycles. TCRdb fed the 5' RACE reads into MiXCR, producing one record per CDR3 protein. Of 600,000 or so distinct CDR3 sequences listed, around 21% are singletons. The specimen was blood. These receptors were taken from a man in his sixties or seventies in good health.

CDR3 loop: CSARPSGYEREQFF. The CDR3 nucleotides read TGCAGTGCTAGACCTAGCGGCTACGAAAGGGAGCAGTTCTTC. V and J are TRBV20-1 and TRBJ2-1; 7 bases align to TRBD2. The CDR3 covers 14 residues. V dropped 2 bases and J dropped 10; count of bases not matched to a gene: 11. CDR1 DFQATT and CDR2 SNEGSKA come from the germline V gene (reference sequence).

This chain uses TRBV20-1 with TRBJ2-4; TRBD2 agrees at 8 bases. Germline V lookup: CDR1 DFQATT, CDR2 SNEGSKA (reference sequence). CDR3 length: 14 residues. V was pared by 6 bases and J by 5 bases, with 9 bases of the junction left unmatched. The CDR3 loop is CSAALAGTENIQYF. The CDR3 nucleotides are TGCAGTGCCGCCTTAGCGGGAACCGAAAACATTCAGTACTTC.

The CDR3 region has the DNA TGTGCCAGCAGCAAAGTTCTCGGGACTAGCGGGAACTACTCCTACAATGAGCAGTTCTTC. Protein product: CASSKVLGTSGNYSYNEQFF. The chain is built from TRBV21-1 and TRBJ2-1; the table names TRBD2, a call not compared with the DNA. TRBV21-1 is a pseudogene. CDR3 length equals 20 residues.

The chain is built from TRBV9 and TRBJ2-7, with TRBD2 matching 14 bases. CDR3 length equals 15 residues. Germline V gives CDR1 SGDLS, CDR2 YYNGEE. V gave up 3 bases and J gave up 6 bases; unmatched junction bases: 5. CDR3 region: CASSAGTSGRSEQYF. For the CDR3, the DNA is TGTGCCAGCAGCGCCGGGACTAGCGGGAGATCCGAGCAGTACTTC.

V gene TRBV5-1 combines with J gene TRBJ1-1; D gene unclear. The CDR3 consists of 13 residues. Germline loops: CDR1 SGHRS, CDR2 YFSETQ. The V and J ends lost 6 bases and 4 bases respectively, with 13 bases between them. The CDR3 DNA is TGCGCCAGCAAGGACGGGCGGGGCACTGAAGCTTTCTTT. Translating gives CASKDGRGTEAFF. Drawing the rest from reference TRBV5-1 and TRBJ1-1, the complete variable domain is KAGVTQTPRYLIKTRGQQVTLSCSPISGHRSVSWYQQTPGQGLQFLFEYFSETQRNKGNFPGRFSGRQFSNSRSEMNVSTLELGDSALYLCASKDGRGTEAFFGQGTRLTVV.

Points on this clonotype: A junction end diverges from the germline sequence, so it may reflect a read error. V gene TRBV3-1 combines with J gene TRBJ2-1; 9 bases align to TRBD2. Germline assignment: CDR1 LGHDT and CDR2 YNNKEL (reference sequence). CDR3 length: 20 residues. The CDR3 DNA reads as TGTGCCAGCAGCCAAGAAGGGCTAGCGGGGCAGGGGGAGACTTACAGTGAGCAGTTCTTC. It yields the protein CASSQEGLAGQGETYSEQFF.

This clonotype was detected many times. The chain uses TRBV3-1 and TRBJ1-1, with 7 bases lining up with TRBD1. V gave up 4 bases and J gave up 0 bases; unmatched junction bases: 5. The length of the CDR3 is 15 residues. Looked up from germline, CDR1 is LGHDT and CDR2 is YNNKEL (reference sequence). Here the CDR3 DNA reads TGTGCCAGCAGCCCCAGACAGGGTCTGAACACTGAAGCTTTCTTT. Its translation is CASSPRQGLNTEAFF.

Here the CDR3 DNA reads TGTGCCAGCAGCTCCGGGACAGACCCTCAAGAGACCCAGTACTTC. It encodes CASSSGTDPQETQYF. The rearrangement uses TRBV5-5 and TRBJ2-5, with TRBD1 matching 7 bases. Germline V CDR1 and CDR2: SGHKS, YYEKEE (reference sequence). The length of the CDR3 is 15 residues. V trimming: 3 bases; J trimming: 2 bases; junction bases outside the gene matches: 7. Variable domain in full (rest from reference TRBV5-5 and TRBJ2-5): DAGVTQSPTHLIKTRGQQVTLRCSPISGHKSVSWYQQVLGQGPQFIFQYYEKEERGRGNFPDRFSARQFPNYSSELNVNALLLGDSALYLCASSSGTDPQETQYFGPGTRLLVL.

This clonotype was seen more than once but under ten times. This chain joins TRBV18 and TRBJ2-3; D possibly corresponds to TRBD1 (5 bases). Germline CDR1 and CDR2: KGHSH and LQKENI. Trimming left V 0 bases short and J 2 bases short, with 12 bases between. The CDR3 runs 16 residues. Here the CDR3 reads CASSPPVLRDTDTQYF. CDR3 sequence (DNA): TGTGCCAGCTCACCACCGGTTCTCAGGGACACAGATACGCAGTATTTT. Variable domain in full (rest from reference TRBV18 and TRBJ2-3): NAGVMQNPRHLVRRRGQEARLRCSPMKGHSHVYWYRQLPEEGLKFMVYLQKENIIDESGMPKERFSAEFPKEGPSILRIQQVVRGDSAAYFCASSPPVLRDTDTQYFGPGTRLTVL.

Here the CDR3 reads CSVEDHSASSYNEQFF. CDR3 DNA: TGCAGCGTTGAAGATCATTCGGCCAGCTCCTACAATGAGCAGTTCTTC. The chain uses TRBV29-1 and TRBJ2-1; no clear D. This CDR3 spans 16 amino acids. Germline values: CDR1 SQVTM, CDR2 ANQGSEA. The V end lost 0 bases, the J end lost 0 bases, and 12 bases lay between the germline ends.

The sample holds a few counts of this clonotype. V usage is TRBV7-2 and J usage is TRBJ2-5; D is unclear. This CDR3 has 12 amino acids. V dropped 2 bases and J dropped 4 bases, with 5 bases sitting between them. The germline V gene has CDR1 SGHTA and CDR2 FQGNSA. The CDR3 nucleotides are TGTGCCAGCAGCTTATATAGAGAGACCCAGTACTTC. The encoded protein is CASSLYRETQYF.

This sequence joins TRBV5-1 and TRBJ2-3; 9 positions match TRBD2. V trimming: 6 bases; J trimming: 2 bases; junction bases outside the gene matches: 7. The CDR3 has 15 residues. CDR1 SGHRS and CDR2 YFSETQ come from the germline V gene. CDR3 DNA sequence: TGCGCCAGCACACCAATAGCGGGAGCCACAGATACGCAGTATTTT. Translated: CASTPIAGATDTQYF.

There are a few counts of this clonotype. The gene calls are TRBV29-1 and TRBJ2-7, with 9 bases identical to TRBD1. The trim removed 1 base at V and 4 bases at J, leaving 5 bases unmatched. This CDR3 is built from 14 residues. Looked up from germline, CDR1 is SQVTM and CDR2 is ANQGSEA. CDR3 sequence: CSVEAGTGKYEQYF. The CDR3 bases are TGCAGCGTTGAAGCCGGGACAGGGAAATACGAGCAGTACTTC.

This clonotype was observed a handful of times. The chain links TRBV12-3 or TRBV12-4 to TRBJ1-1, with unresolved D. This CDR3 contains 14 residues. V lost 5 bases to trimming and J lost 1 base, with 11 bases between them. The CDR3 sequence: CASSGPTGNTEAFF. CDR3 coding DNA: TGTGCCAGCAGTGGACCGACTGGGAACACTGAAGCTTTCTTT.

This clonotype came up a few times. V is TRBV3-1 and J is TRBJ2-5; D is ambiguous. V dropped 0 bases and J dropped 4 bases, with 9 bases sitting between them. CDR3 length: 14 amino acids. CDR1 is LGHDT and CDR2 is YNNKEL in the germline V gene (reference sequence). The CDR3 loop reads CASSQDPVPETQYF. CDR3 DNA: TGTGCCAGCAGCCAAGATCCGGTCCCAGAGACCCAGTACTTC.

The V call is TRBV5-1, the J call TRBJ2-2; the D call may be TRBD1 or TRBD2 (6 bases each). Germline lookup yields CDR1 SGHRS and CDR2 YFSETQ. V shed 0 bases and J shed 5 bases, with 14 bases lying between them. The CDR3 is 16 residues long. The CDR3 loop reads CASSLAYGGDTGELFF. The CDR3 DNA sequence: TGCGCCAGCAGCTTGGCTTACGGGGGCGATACCGGGGAGCTGTTTTTT.

This clonotype was seen at least ten times. This chain connects TRBV20-1 to TRBJ2-5, with D unclear. The V end lost 1 base, the J end lost 4 bases, and 13 bases lay between the germline ends. The CDR3 totals 14 residues. Germline V gene data show CDR1 as DFQATT and CDR2 as SNEGSKA (reference sequence). CDR3 bases: TGCAGTGCTAGAGCGGTCGTTGATATAGAGACCCAGTACTTC. The encoded protein is CSARAVVDIETQYF.

This clonotype was seen repeatedly, ten times or more. The V call is TRBV5-1, the J call TRBJ2-1, with 11 positions matching TRBD2. The germline CDR1 and CDR2 sequences are SGHRS and YFSETQ. Trimming removed 5 bases from V and 8 bases from J; junction bases left unmatched: 12. The CDR3 sequence is 16 residues long. The DNA for the CDR3 is TGCGCCAGCAGAGCCGGACTAGCGGGTGCTCAGGATGAGCAGTTCTTC. Amino acid sequence: CASRAGLAGAQDEQFF.

V gene TRBV7-2 combines with J gene TRBJ2-2; TRBD1 matches 11 bases. Trimming removed 2 bases from V and 7 bases from J; junction bases left unmatched: 12. The germline gives CDR1 SGHTA, CDR2 FQGNSA. This CDR3 contains 18 residues. CDR3 nucleotide sequence: TGTGCCAGCAGCTTACTTTTTCTTGGGACAGGGGGTGGCGGGGAGCTGTTTTTT. It is translated as CASSLLFLGTGGGGELFF.

This rearrangement joins TRBV19 to TRBJ1-5, with no clear D. V gave up 3 bases and J gave up 2 bases, with 8 bases separating them. Germline CDR1 is LNHDA and CDR2 is SQIVND (reference sequence). The CDR3 has 14 residues. CDR3 DNA sequence: TGTGCCAGTAGTATGTATCAGGGCAATCAGCCCCAGCATTTT. As protein: CASSMYQGNQPQHF.

The chain couples TRBV20-1 to TRBJ2-3, with TRBD2 matching over 9 bases. Germline trimming cut 5 bases from V and 4 bases from J; bases unmatched to any gene: 7. This CDR3 is built from 14 residues. CDR1 and CDR2 (germline): DFQATT, SNEGSKA (reference sequence). The DNA of the CDR3 is TGCAGTGCTCTTAGCGGGAGTAGTCCAGATACGCAGTATTTT. Its translation is CSALSGSSPDTQYF.

V is TRBV28 and J is TRBJ2-7, with no clear D. Germline V gene sequence: CDR1 MDHEN, CDR2 SYDVKM. V was clipped by 6 bases and J by 1 base, with 13 bases between them. This CDR3 contains 14 residues. The CDR3 coding sequence is TGTGCCAGCAGAAGCCCCCGGGTATCCTACGAGCAGTACTTC. It specifies CASRSPRVSYEQYF.